Given below is one T cell receptor beta chain in context. Its specificity is unknown. 5'RACE template switching added a universal primer site and UMIs to TCR cDNA. TCRdb passed the 5' RACE reads through MiXCR, listing each CDR3 protein once. The sample lists 500,000 to 550,000 distinct CDR3 sequences, roughly 22% occurring once. This entry is derived from a study of T cells after yellow fever vaccination. Study-wide background: For low cell numbers, libraries were made with SMART-Seq v4 Ultra Low Input. Regarding the study as a whole: Booster samples showed a return of most primary-vaccination clones (around 96% CD4, about 87% CD8).

The sequence was collected from a man younger than 35 who received the YFV17D yellow fever vaccine. The sequences come from PBMCs, collected about 20 days after the first yellow fever vaccination.

The CDR3 reads CASSETGAGGKLFF. The CDR3 DNA reads TGCGCCAGCAGCGAGACAGGGGCGGGCGGAAAACTGTTTTTT. The chain has TRBV5-1 and TRBJ1-4; TRBD1 matches at 8 bases. Trimming at V came to 4 bases and at J to 10 bases, leaving 9 bases not matched to a gene. CDR3 length: 14 amino acids. The germline V gene has CDR1 SGHRS and CDR2 YFSETQ.